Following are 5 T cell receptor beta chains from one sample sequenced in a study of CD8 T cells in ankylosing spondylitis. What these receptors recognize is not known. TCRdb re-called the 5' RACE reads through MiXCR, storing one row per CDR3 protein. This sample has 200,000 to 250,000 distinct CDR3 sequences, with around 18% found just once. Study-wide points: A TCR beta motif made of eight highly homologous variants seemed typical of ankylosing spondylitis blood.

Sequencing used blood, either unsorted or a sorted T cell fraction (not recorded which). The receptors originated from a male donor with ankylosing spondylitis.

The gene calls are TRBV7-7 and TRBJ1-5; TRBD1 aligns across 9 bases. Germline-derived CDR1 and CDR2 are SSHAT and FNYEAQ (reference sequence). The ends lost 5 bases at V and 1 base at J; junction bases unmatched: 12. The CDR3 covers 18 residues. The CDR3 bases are TGTGCCAGCAGCCACCCTAAACCGGGACAGGGAAGCAATCAGCCCCAGCATTTT. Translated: CASSHPKPGQGSNQPQHF. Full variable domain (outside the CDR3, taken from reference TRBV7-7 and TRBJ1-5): GAGVSQSPRYKVTKRGQDVTLRCDPISSHATLYWYQQALGQGPEFLTYFNYEAQPDKSGLPSDRFSAERPEGSISTLTIQRTEQRDSAMYRCASSHPKPGQGSNQPQHFGDGTRLSIL.

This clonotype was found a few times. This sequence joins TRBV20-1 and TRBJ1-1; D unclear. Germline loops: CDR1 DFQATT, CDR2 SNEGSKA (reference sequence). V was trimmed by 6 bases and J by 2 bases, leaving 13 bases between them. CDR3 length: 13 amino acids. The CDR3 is CSATPDTNTEAFF. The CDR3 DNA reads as TGCAGTGCAACTCCTGACACTAACACTGAAGCTTTCTTT.

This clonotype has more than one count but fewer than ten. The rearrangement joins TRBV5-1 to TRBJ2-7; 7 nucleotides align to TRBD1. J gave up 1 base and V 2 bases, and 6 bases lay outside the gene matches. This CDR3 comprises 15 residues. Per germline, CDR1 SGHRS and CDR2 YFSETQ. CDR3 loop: CASSFWTGGSYEQYF. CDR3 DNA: TGCGCCAGCAGCTTTTGGACAGGAGGATCCTACGAGCAGTACTTC.

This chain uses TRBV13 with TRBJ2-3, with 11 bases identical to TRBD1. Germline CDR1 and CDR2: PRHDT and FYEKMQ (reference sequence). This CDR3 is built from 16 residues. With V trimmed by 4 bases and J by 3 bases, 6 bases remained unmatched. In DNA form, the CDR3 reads TGTGCCAGCAGCTCCAGGACAGGGGGCTGGACAGATACGCAGTATTTT. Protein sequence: CASSSRTGGWTDTQYF.

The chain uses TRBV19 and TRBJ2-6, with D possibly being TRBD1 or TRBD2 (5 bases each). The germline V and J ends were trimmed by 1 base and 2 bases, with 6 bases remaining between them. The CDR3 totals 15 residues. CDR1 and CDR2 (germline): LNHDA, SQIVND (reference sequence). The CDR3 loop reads CASSIGGAGANVLTF. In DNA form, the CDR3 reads TGTGCCAGTAGTATAGGAGGGGCTGGGGCCAACGTCCTGACTTTC.